The entry below gives a single TCR beta chain sequence along with its context. What it binds is unknown. This sample is drawn from a study of PD-L1 blockade in urothelial cancer. For the study at large: Blood was analyzed 3 weeks (second dose) and 6 weeks after treatment start. Blood samples had a median of 141,255 T cells. Findings and caveats of the study: Below-median pretreatment blood TCR clonality was associated with improved progression-free and overall survival.

Synthetic TCR analog templates were spiked into all PCRs individually. Method: immunoSEQ multiplex PCR; TCRdb's copy keeps in-frame clones and lacks some. The profile shows 50,000 to 60,000 clones, roughly 86% of them singletons. This CDR3 has 17 residues. Deletions cut 6 bases from V and 2 bases from J, with 21 bases between. Germline CDR1 reads LGHNA; CDR2 reads YNFKEQ. The receptor comes from a man between 50 and 59 years old with urothelial cancer. Source: PBMCs, taken around atezolizumab (anti-PD-L1) treatment. The chain links TRBV4-2 to TRBJ2-3; possible D gene TRBD2, 6 bases. CDR3 nucleotides: TGTGCCAGCAGTCGAATGGCGGGCGGGGCTTACACAGATACGCAGTATTTT. It translates to CASSRMAGGAYTDTQYF.